This TCR beta chain comes out of a study of T cells in Graves' hyperthyroidism and ophthalmopathy. This clonotype has at least ten counts. Antigen specificity is unknown. The investigators amplified TCR beta CDR3 regions from RNA transcripts. Carried out on the TCR CDR3, a first-round RT-PCR used the HTBI primer set. A single record per CDR3 protein comes from TCRdb applying MiXCR to the multiplex PCR reads. The data contain 400,000 or so distinct CDR3 sequences, about 14% of them singletons. Uncontrolled infection, other autoimmune disease, pregnancy or lactation led to exclusion. The germline V gene encodes CDR1 ENHRY and CDR2 SYGVKD. This CDR3 comprises 14 residues. V lost 4 bases and J 6 bases, leaving 16 bases between the germline ends. Study results and limitations: A model of 13 V-J pairs discriminated ophthalmopathy from stable hyperthyroidism.

V and J are TRBV10-3 and TRBJ2-7; tentative D call: TRBD1 (6 bases). This sequence was found in a woman aged 30 to 39 with Graves' ophthalmopathy. Sequencing was done on a sample of blood. The CDR3 is CAISGTATRAEQYF. CDR3 DNA sequence: TGTGCCATCAGTGGGACAGCTACTAGGGCCGAGCAGTACTTC.